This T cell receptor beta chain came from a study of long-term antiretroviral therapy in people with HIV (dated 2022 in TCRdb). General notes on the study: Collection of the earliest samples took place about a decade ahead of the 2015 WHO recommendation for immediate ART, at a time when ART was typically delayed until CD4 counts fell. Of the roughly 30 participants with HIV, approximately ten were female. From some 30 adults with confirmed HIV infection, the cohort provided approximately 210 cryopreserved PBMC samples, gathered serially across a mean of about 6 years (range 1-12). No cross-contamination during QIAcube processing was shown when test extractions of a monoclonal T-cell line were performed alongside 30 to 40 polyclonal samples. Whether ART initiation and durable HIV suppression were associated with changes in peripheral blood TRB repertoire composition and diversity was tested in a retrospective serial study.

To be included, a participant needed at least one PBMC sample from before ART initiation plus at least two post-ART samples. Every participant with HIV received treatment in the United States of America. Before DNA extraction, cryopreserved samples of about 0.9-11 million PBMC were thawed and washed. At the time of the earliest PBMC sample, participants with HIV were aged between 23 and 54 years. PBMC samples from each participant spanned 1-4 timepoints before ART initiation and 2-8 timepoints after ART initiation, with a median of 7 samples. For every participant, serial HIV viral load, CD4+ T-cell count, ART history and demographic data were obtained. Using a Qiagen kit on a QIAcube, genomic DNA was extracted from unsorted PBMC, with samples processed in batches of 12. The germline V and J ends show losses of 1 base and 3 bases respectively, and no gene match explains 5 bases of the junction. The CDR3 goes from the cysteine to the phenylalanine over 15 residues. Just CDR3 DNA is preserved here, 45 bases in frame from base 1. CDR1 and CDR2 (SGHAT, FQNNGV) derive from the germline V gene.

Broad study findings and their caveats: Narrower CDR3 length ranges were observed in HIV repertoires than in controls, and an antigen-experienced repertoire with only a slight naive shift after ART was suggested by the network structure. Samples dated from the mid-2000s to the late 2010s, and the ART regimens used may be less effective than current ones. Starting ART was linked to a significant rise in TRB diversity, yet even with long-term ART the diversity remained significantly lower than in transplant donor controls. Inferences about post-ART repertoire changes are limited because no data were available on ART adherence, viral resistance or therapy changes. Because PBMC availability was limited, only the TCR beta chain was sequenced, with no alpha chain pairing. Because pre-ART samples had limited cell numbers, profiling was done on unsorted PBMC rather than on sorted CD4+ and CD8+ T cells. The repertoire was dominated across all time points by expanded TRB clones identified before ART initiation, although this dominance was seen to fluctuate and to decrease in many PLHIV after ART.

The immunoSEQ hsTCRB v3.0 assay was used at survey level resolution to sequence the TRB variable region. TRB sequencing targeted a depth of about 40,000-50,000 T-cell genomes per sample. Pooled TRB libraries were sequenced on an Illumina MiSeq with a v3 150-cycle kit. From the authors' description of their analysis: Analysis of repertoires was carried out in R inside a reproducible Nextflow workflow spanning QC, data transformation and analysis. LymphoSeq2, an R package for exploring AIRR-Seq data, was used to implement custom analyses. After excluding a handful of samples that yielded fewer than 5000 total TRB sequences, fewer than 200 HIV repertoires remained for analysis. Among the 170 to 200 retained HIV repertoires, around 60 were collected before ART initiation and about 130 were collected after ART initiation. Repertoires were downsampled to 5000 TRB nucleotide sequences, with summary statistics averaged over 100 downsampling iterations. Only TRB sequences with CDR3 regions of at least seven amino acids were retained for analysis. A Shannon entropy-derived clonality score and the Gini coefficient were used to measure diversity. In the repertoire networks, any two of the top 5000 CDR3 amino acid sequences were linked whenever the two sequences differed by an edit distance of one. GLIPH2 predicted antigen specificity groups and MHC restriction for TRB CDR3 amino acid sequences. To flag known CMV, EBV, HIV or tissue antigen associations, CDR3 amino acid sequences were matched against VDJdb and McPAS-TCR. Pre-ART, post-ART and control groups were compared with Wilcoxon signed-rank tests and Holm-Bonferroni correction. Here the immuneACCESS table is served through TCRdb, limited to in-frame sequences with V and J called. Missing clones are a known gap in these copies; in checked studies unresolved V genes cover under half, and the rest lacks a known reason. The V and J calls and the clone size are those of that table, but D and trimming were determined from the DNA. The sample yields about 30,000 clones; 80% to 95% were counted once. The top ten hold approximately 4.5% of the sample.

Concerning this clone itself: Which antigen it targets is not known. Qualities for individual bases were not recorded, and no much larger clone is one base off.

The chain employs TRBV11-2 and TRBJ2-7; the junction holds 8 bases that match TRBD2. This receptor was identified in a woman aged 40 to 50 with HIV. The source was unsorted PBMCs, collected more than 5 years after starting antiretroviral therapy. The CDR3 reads CASSLGLAGIYEQYF. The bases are TGTGCCAGCAGCTTAGGGTTAGCGGGGATCTACGAGCAGTACTTC.